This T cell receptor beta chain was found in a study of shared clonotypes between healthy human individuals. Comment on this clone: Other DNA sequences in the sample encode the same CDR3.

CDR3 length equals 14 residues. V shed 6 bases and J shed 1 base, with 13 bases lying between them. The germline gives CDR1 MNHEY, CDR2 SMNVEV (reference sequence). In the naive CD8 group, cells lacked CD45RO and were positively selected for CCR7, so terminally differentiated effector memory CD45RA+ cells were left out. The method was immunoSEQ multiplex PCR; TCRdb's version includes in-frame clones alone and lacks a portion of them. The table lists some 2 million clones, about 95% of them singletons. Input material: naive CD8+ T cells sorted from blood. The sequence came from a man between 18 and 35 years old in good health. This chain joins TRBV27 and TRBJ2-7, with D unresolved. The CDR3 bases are TGTGCCAGCAGCCTAGGTAGCCATTCCTACGAGCAGTACTTC. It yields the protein CASSLGSHSYEQYF.